These 23 T cell receptor beta chains were sequenced from one sample in a study of T cell responses to AZD1222 COVID-19 vaccine. The method was immunoSEQ multiplex PCR; TCRdb's version includes in-frame clones alone and lacks a portion of them. The table lists 170,000 or so clones, 88% of them singletons. The material was peripheral blood, obtained 28 days after the second AZD1222 dose. These TCRs come from an adult who received the AZD1222 COVID-19 vaccine.

This chain joins TRBV4-2 and TRBJ1-5, with 11 bases matching TRBD1. The CDR3 consists of 15 residues. Germline V lookup: CDR1 LGHNA, CDR2 YNFKEQ. The trim removed 4 bases at V and 4 bases at J, leaving 3 bases unmatched. The CDR3 region is CASSPGTGGNQPQHF. The CDR3 nucleotides read TGTGCCAGCAGCCCTGGGACAGGGGGGAATCAGCCCCAGCATTTT.

This clone was picked up a small number of times. The chain has TRBV7-2 and TRBJ2-7, with D unclear. The CDR3 is 14 residues long. Germline V gene data show CDR1 as SGHTA and CDR2 as FQGNSA. V was cut by 2 bases and J by 2 bases, with 10 bases left in between. CDR3 DNA sequence: TGTGCCAGCAGCTTATCTCGTCTCACCTACGAGCAGTACTTC. As protein: CASSLSRLTYEQYF.

The chain links TRBV7-6 to TRBJ1-2, with D possibly being TRBD1 (5 bases). Germline V gene lookup returns CDR1 SGHVS and CDR2 FNYEAQ. This CDR3 contains 14 residues. V was trimmed by 1 base and J by 2 bases, leaving 8 bases between them. This CDR3 reads CASSLEPGNYGYTF. The CDR3 DNA sequence: TGTGCCAGCAGCTTAGAACCAGGGAACTATGGCTACACCTTC. Together with reference TRBV7-6 and TRBJ1-2, the CDR3 gives the full variable domain: GAGVSQSPRYKVTKRGQDVALRCDPISGHVSLYWYRQALGQGPEFLTYFNYEAQQDKSGLPNDRFSAERPEGSISTLTIQRTEQRDSAMYRCASSLEPGNYGYTFGSGTRLTVV.

This rearrangement joins TRBV2 to TRBJ2-7, with unresolved D. Trimming pared 7 bases from V and 3 bases from J, leaving 10 bases between. The V gene's germline CDR1 is SNHLY and CDR2 FYNNEI. CDR3 size: 12 residues. CDR3 DNA: TGTGCCAGCAAGGACGGGTTCTACGAGCAGTACTTC. Protein: CASKDGFYEQYF.

The V and J genes are TRBV5-5 and TRBJ1-2, with a weak D call TRBD1 (5 bases). There are 15 residues in the CDR3. Trimming stripped 0 bases from V and 3 bases from J, with 12 bases between. Germline-derived CDR1 and CDR2 are SGHKS and YYEKEE (reference sequence). This chain's CDR3 is CASSLEGTRDYGYTF. CDR3 DNA sequence: TGTGCCAGCAGCTTGGAAGGGACCAGGGACTATGGCTACACCTTC.

The chain is built from TRBV30 and TRBJ2-6, with 7 bases aligning to TRBD2. Losses at the gene ends were 2 bases for V and 4 bases for J; bases not matched to a gene: 8. The CDR3 has 16 residues. CDR1 and CDR2 from the germline V gene are GTSNPN and SVGIG (reference sequence). Written as DNA, the CDR3 is TGTGCCTGGAGTTCGGGACGGACTAGGGGGGCCAACGTCCTGACTTTC. It is translated as CAWSSGRTRGANVLTF.

The chain has TRBV6-2 or TRBV6-3 and TRBJ1-5, with 8 bases fitting TRBD1. This CDR3 has 15 residues. Losses at the gene ends were 5 bases for V and 5 bases for J; bases not matched to a gene: 8. CDR1 and CDR2 from the germline V gene are MNHEY and SVGEGT. The CDR3 protein is CASSHDRTGHQPQHF. The CDR3 region has the DNA TGTGCCAGCAGTCACGATAGGACAGGGCATCAGCCCCAGCATTTT.

This clone appeared a few times. The chain combines TRBV28 with TRBJ2-7; D is possibly TRBD2 (7 bases). The V and J ends lost 2 bases and 4 bases respectively, with 15 bases between them. The CDR3 covers 15 residues. Germline V gene sequence: CDR1 MDHEN, CDR2 SYDVKM. Written as DNA, the CDR3 is TGTGCCAGCAGTTTAACCGGGGGGCACTTGTACGAGCAGTACTTC. Translating it yields CASSLTGGHLYEQYF. Full variable domain (remainder filled in from reference TRBV28 and TRBJ2-7): DVKVTQSSRYLVKRTGEKVFLECVQDMDHENMFWYRQDPGLGLRLIYFSYDVKMKEKGDIPEGYSVSREKKERFSLILESASTNQTSMYLCASSLTGGHLYEQYFGPGTRLTVT.

This chain joins TRBV29-1 and TRBJ1-6, with D possibly matching TRBD1 (6 bases). Germline V gene lookup returns CDR1 SQVTM and CDR2 ANQGSEA. The V end lost 4 bases, the J end lost 4 bases, and 8 bases lay between the germline ends. This CDR3 has 13 residues. The CDR3 DNA reads as TGCAGCGTTGGGACAGATTATAATTCACCCCTCCACTTT. Residues: CSVGTDYNSPLHF.

The chain links TRBV11-2 to TRBJ2-6; D is perhaps TRBD1 (5 bases). The V and J ends lost 0 bases and 0 bases respectively, with 12 bases between them. Germline CDR1 and CDR2: SGHAT and FQNNGV. The CDR3 extends over 18 amino acids. The CDR3 coding sequence is TGTGCCAGCAGCTTAGATCGCGCAGGGAACTCTGGGGCCAACGTCCTGACTTTC. Its translation: CASSLDRAGNSGANVLTF.

The chain recombines TRBV28 with TRBJ1-5; D is unresolved. CDR1 and CDR2 (germline): MDHEN, SYDVKM. Deletions cut 3 bases from V and 0 bases from J, with 0 bases between. There are 12 residues in the CDR3. The CDR3 reads CASSFSNQPQHF. Written as DNA, the CDR3 is TGTGCCAGCAGTTTTAGCAATCAGCCCCAGCATTTT.

The chain couples TRBV4-2 to TRBJ2-3, with a possible D match to TRBD1 (6 bases). Germline lookup yields CDR1 LGHNA and CDR2 YNFKEQ. This CDR3 is 16 amino acids long. With 0 bases removed from V and 4 bases from J, the gap between germline ends came to 14 bases. In DNA form, the CDR3 reads TGTGCCAGCAGCCAAGAGGGCACAGGGTCATCAGATACGCAGTATTTT. This translates into CASSQEGTGSSDTQYF.

The chain combines TRBV19 with TRBJ2-1; TRBD2 matches at 9 bases. Germline trimming cut 8 bases from V and 4 bases from J; bases unmatched to any gene: 6. The germline gives CDR1 LNHDA, CDR2 SQIVND (reference sequence). This CDR3 is 14 amino acids long. CDR3 residues: CASCPSGVYNEQFF. The CDR3 nucleotides read TGTGCCAGTTGCCCTAGCGGGGTTTACAATGAGCAGTTCTTC.

A few counts support this clone. This sequence joins TRBV7-9 and TRBJ2-2; TRBD1 agrees at 8 bases. The ends lost 0 bases at V and 11 bases at J; junction bases unmatched: 5. The CDR3 covers 14 residues. The germline gives CDR1 SEHNR, CDR2 FQNEAQ (reference sequence). The CDR3 sequence is CASSLAGQAKELFF. The CDR3 DNA follows: TGTGCCAGCAGCTTAGCGGGACAGGCAAAAGAGCTGTTTTTT.

This clone was detected only once. The rearrangement joins TRBV6-5 to TRBJ2-1; possible D gene TRBD1, 6 bases. Germline V gene lookup returns CDR1 MNHEY and CDR2 SVGAGI. This CDR3 is built from 12 residues. CDR3 coding DNA: TGTGCAACTGACCGGACTGGGGGCGAGCAGTTCTTC. Translating it yields CATDRTGGEQFF.

The genes are TRBV7-2 and TRBJ1-2, with 11 bases identical to TRBD1. The germline gives CDR1 SGHTA, CDR2 FQGNSA. CDR3 size: 16 residues. J lost 4 bases, V lost 6 bases, and 10 bases had no gene match. The CDR3 protein is CASRPMDRGLGYGYTF. Written as DNA, the CDR3 is TGTGCCAGCAGACCCATGGACAGGGGGCTTGGCTATGGCTACACCTTC.

J is TRBJ1-2 and V is TRBV30, with TRBD1 matching over 10 bases. The CDR3 is 13 residues long. CDR1 is GTSNPN, CDR2 SVGIG, per germline (reference sequence). The V segment lost 5 bases and the J segment 2 bases; nucleotides outside the gene matches: 2. For the CDR3, the DNA is TGTGCCTGGGACAGGGGGCGCAACTATGGCTACACCTTC. Its translation: CAWDRGRNYGYTF.

V usage is TRBV6-5 and J usage is TRBJ2-3; D gene uncertain. The CDR3 has 15 residues. Trimming shortened V by 6 bases and J by 3 bases, and 16 bases separated the two germline ends. From germline, CDR1 is MNHEY and CDR2 SVGAGI. CDR3 coding DNA: TGTGCCAGCAGGCGGAACTCCGGCCTTACAGATACGCAGTATTTT. Translating it yields CASRRNSGLTDTQYF.

This sequence joins TRBV25-1 and TRBJ1-2; 9 bases fit TRBD1. CDR1 is MGHDK, CDR2 SYGVNS, per germline. V trimming: 3 bases; J trimming: 3 bases; junction bases outside the gene matches: 5. The CDR3 is made up of 15 amino acids. The CDR3 nucleotides are TGTGCCAGCAGTGAGGAGGACAGGGGCTACTATGGCTACACCTTC. The encoded protein is CASSEEDRGYYGYTF.

This clone was seen a few times. The chain combines TRBV7-9 with TRBJ1-2; D uncertain. The CDR3 runs 12 residues. Germline CDR1 and CDR2: SEHNR and FQNEAQ (reference sequence). The V and J ends lost 6 bases and 8 bases respectively, with 13 bases between them. The CDR3 DNA is TGTGCCAGCAGACCTCCTATAGGGGGCTACACCTTC. As protein: CASRPPIGGYTF.

In its sample, this clone was seen a few times. The chain combines TRBV5-1 with TRBJ2-7, with TRBD1 identical over 7 bases. CDR3 length: 14 amino acids. After removal of 4 bases from V and 1 base from J, the junction contained 5 bases not matched to a gene. Germline V gene lookup returns CDR1 SGHRS and CDR2 YFSETQ. The CDR3 DNA reads as TGCGCCAGCAGCATGCTACAGGGGTCCTACGAGCAGTACTTC. This translates into CASSMLQGSYEQYF.

The chain couples TRBV29-1 to TRBJ2-2; 10 nucleotides agree with TRBD2. V shed 6 bases, J shed 4 bases, and the junction held 2 bases outside the gene matches. This CDR3 has 13 residues. The germline V gene has CDR1 SQVTM and CDR2 ANQGSEA. The CDR3 nucleotides read TGCAGCGTCTTAGCGGGGGGCACCGGGGAGCTGTTTTTT. This gives the protein CSVLAGGTGELFF.

This chain connects TRBV5-1 to TRBJ1-1, with D possibly TRBD1 on 5 matching bases. V lost 9 bases, J lost 6 bases, and 12 bases lay in between. The CDR3 sequence is 11 residues long. Looked up from germline, CDR1 is SGHRS and CDR2 is YFSETQ. For the CDR3, the DNA is TGCGCCACACGACTGGGGGCTGAAGCTTTCTTT. Translated: CATRLGAEAFF.